This T cell receptor beta chain derives from a study of blood T cell repertoires in COVID-19. Using immunoSEQ multiplex PCR, the repertoire was profiled, and TCRdb retains in-frame clones only, with some absent. The table has some 460,000 clones, roughly nine tenths seen once; the top ten hold approximately 2%. The CDR3 contains 17 residues. CDR1 and CDR2 from the germline V gene are MNHNS and SASEGT. V shed 1 base and J 3 bases; nucleotides not matched to a gene: 10. Participants came from about two dozen US areas, aged roughly 18 to 95 years. Cohort placement rested on clinical history that participants reported themselves.

The receptor was isolated from a woman younger than 35 with acute COVID-19. Sequencing was done on a sample of PBMCs or T cells enriched from blood (not recorded which). This rearrangement joins TRBV6-1 to TRBJ2-3, with 7 bases fitting TRBD2. In DNA form, the CDR3 reads TGTGCCAGCAGTGAAGACTGGGTAGTAGCGGGTACAGATACGCAGTATTTT. Its protein is CASSEDWVVAGTDTQYF.